These 9 T cell receptor beta chains were all obtained from the same sample, sequenced in a study of T cell therapy after organ transplantation. Using immunoSEQ multiplex PCR, the repertoire was profiled, and TCRdb retains in-frame clones only, with some absent. The table shows about 21,000 clones, with over 80% occurring only once. Time point noted: 20-29 weeks after completion of therapy. The antigens these receptors bind are not known. The sample in question was CD8+ T cells from blood, obtained after autologous CMV-specific T cell therapy. The receptors originated from a human patient who had received a solid organ transplant and had CMV disease. Certain T cells may be donor cells from the graft.

The chain couples TRBV9 to TRBJ2-7, with TRBD2 matching over 9 bases. This CDR3 spans 15 amino acids. The germline CDR1 and CDR2 sequences are SGDLS and YYNGEE. After removal of 0 bases from V and 0 bases from J, the junction contained 1 base not matched to a gene. The CDR3 DNA reads TGTGCCAGCAGCGTAGCTAGCGGGGTCTCCTACGAGCAGTACTTC. This codes for CASSVASGVSYEQYF.

Worth noting for this clone: Other nucleotide sequences from this sample produce the same CDR3. V is TRBV6-4 and J is TRBJ2-7; no reliable D call. CDR3 length: 16 amino acids. The germline V gene encodes CDR1 MRHNA and CDR2 SNTAGT. V was cut by 3 bases and J by 0 bases, with 15 bases left in between. CDR3 nucleotides: TGTGCCAGCAGTGAATTCGCCCCGTCGAGCTCCTACGAGCAGTACTTC. This codes for CASSEFAPSSSYEQYF.

The chain joins TRBV4-1 to TRBJ1-1, with D possibly being TRBD1 (6 bases). Germline V gene sequence: CDR1 MGHRA, CDR2 YSYEKL. This CDR3 is 17 amino acids long. The ends were cut back, 0 bases at V and 1 base at J, with 15 bases in the middle. The CDR3 DNA is TGCGCCAGCAGCCAAGATAGTACAGGGCTGACGAACACTGAAGCTTTCTTT. Residues: CASSQDSTGLTNTEAFF.

The chain carries TRBV6-4 and TRBJ2-1; no firm D call. CDR1 is MRHNA and CDR2 is SNTAGT in the germline V gene. CDR3 length: 15 residues. The V gene lost 6 bases and the J gene lost 7 bases, with 19 bases spanning the gap. The CDR3 loop is CASRPEPNNLNEQFF. In DNA, the CDR3 is TGTGCCAGCAGACCGGAACCGAACAATCTTAATGAGCAGTTCTTC.

V is TRBV4-3 and J is TRBJ1-1, with 8 nucleotides matching TRBD1. Germline V CDR1 and CDR2: LGHNA, YSLEER. The CDR3 extends over 22 amino acids. J gave up 0 bases and V 0 bases, and 21 bases lay outside the gene matches. This CDR3 reads CASSQEGELFQGAVVMNTEAFF. The CDR3 region has the DNA TGCGCCAGCAGCCAAGAAGGGGAGCTTTTTCAGGGGGCTGTTGTGATGAACACTGAAGCTTTCTTT.

The chain carries TRBV5-4 and TRBJ1-2; 8 bases are shared with TRBD1. The V and J ends lost 5 bases and 3 bases, in that order; junction bases with no gene match: 3. Germline CDR1 is SGHNT and CDR2 is YYREEE (reference sequence). The CDR3 has 13 amino acids. The CDR3 protein is CASSLTGDYGYTF. The CDR3 nucleotides are TGTGCCAGCAGTTTGACAGGGGACTATGGCTACACCTTC.

The gene calls are TRBV4-1 and TRBJ1-2; D unclear. This CDR3 comprises 15 residues. The V end was cut by 2 bases, the J end by 4 bases, with 14 bases between. CDR1 and CDR2 from the germline V gene are MGHRA and YSYEKL. The CDR3 sequence is CASSQILRGVYGYTF. CDR3 coding DNA: TGCGCCAGCAGCCAAATCTTGCGGGGAGTCTATGGCTACACCTTC.

This clone counts as medium-sized (0.01 to 0.1%). The rearrangement uses TRBV4-3 and TRBJ2-1; 11 positions match TRBD2. Germline V gene sequence: CDR1 LGHNA, CDR2 YSLEER. The CDR3 spans 16 residues. V shed 3 bases, J shed 7 bases, and the junction held 8 bases outside the gene matches. CDR3 sequence (DNA): TGCGCCAGCAGCCAGCAACTAGCGGGAGAGGGGAATGAGCAGTTCTTC. This gives the protein CASSQQLAGEGNEQFF.

The rearrangement joins TRBV19 to TRBJ2-7; no clear D gene. The V end was cut by 5 bases, the J end by 4 bases, with 15 bases between. This CDR3 is 14 amino acids long. CDR1 and CDR2 (germline): LNHDA, SQIVND (reference sequence). The CDR3 DNA follows: TGTGCCAGTAGTGCAAGTGGGGTATGGTACGAGCAGTACTTC. Its protein product is CASSASGVWYEQYF. Variable domain in full (rest from reference TRBV19 and TRBJ2-7): DGGITQSPKYLFRKEGQNVTLSCEQNLNHDAMYWYRQDPGQGLRLIYYSQIVNDFQKGDIAEGYSVSREKKESFPLTVTSAQKNPTAFYLCASSASGVWYEQYFGPGTRLTVT.